This TCR beta chain was sequenced for a study of T cell responses to AZD1222 COVID-19 vaccine. TCRdb's copy holds only in-frame clones and misses some; the assay was immunoSEQ multiplex PCR. The top ten hold roughly 12% of the sample, which has over 100,000 clones, more than 70% seen once. Germline V lookup: CDR1 SGHKS, CDR2 YYEKEE (reference sequence). The length of the CDR3 is 13 residues. V shed 7 bases, J shed 6 bases, and the junction held 6 bases outside the gene matches. This rearrangement joins TRBV5-5 to TRBJ2-7; TRBD2 matches 11 bases. Source: peripheral blood, taken on day 0 of AZD1222 vaccination. This receptor was taken from an adult in good health. The CDR3 protein is CASRLLAGGEQYF. CDR3 coding DNA: TGTGCCAGCCGACTTCTAGCGGGAGGCGAGCAGTACTTC.